Following are 12 T cell receptor beta chains from one sample sequenced in a study of radiotherapy plus CTLA-4 blockade in lung cancer. The protocol was immunoSEQ multiplex PCR, while the TCRdb copy is restricted to in-frame clones and leaves out a portion. Here the sample spans tens of thousands of clones, about 72% being singletons. Sequenced here: peripheral blood, sampled from a patient treated with radiotherapy plus ipilimumab. The source is a human donor with non-small cell lung cancer whose response to radiotherapy plus ipilimumab could not be evaluated.

To note about this clone: The sample contains more than one DNA sequence encoding this CDR3. The V and J genes are TRBV7-9 and TRBJ2-7; 10 nucleotides line up with TRBD2. Unmatched junction bases numbered 1, after V lost 1 base and J lost 1 base. This CDR3 is built from 15 residues. In germline, CDR1 is SEHNR, CDR2 FQNEAQ (reference sequence). The CDR3 nucleotides are TGTGCCAGCAGCTTAGGGACTAGCGGTTCCTACGAGCAGTACTTC. This encodes CASSLGTSGSYEQYF.

The chain uses TRBV11-2 and TRBJ2-3, with 13 bases that match TRBD2. With 5 bases clipped from V and 1 base from J, the junction kept 3 bases outside the gene matches. CDR3 length: 16 residues. Germline-derived CDR1 and CDR2 are SGHAT and FQNNGV. The DNA for the CDR3 is TGTGCCAGCAGCCGAGGACTAGCGGGGGGCACAGATACGCAGTATTTT. Residues: CASSRGLAGGTDTQYF.

There are a few counts of this clone. This chain links TRBV5-1 with TRBJ1-5, with 7 bases identical to TRBD1. Germline trimming cut 1 base from V and 4 bases from J; bases unmatched to any gene: 5. Per germline, CDR1 SGHRS and CDR2 YFSETQ. The CDR3 loop spans 15 amino acids. Here the CDR3 DNA reads TGCGCCAGCAGCTTGCTAGGGGACAGTAATCAGCCCCAGCATTTT. Encoded protein: CASSLLGDSNQPQHF.

This clone was detected only a few times. One end of the junction does not line up with germline, which may come from a read error. The rearrangement joins TRBV2 to TRBJ2-7, with D tentatively TRBD2 (6 bases). From germline, CDR1 is SNHLY and CDR2 FYNNEI. The CDR3 spans 11 residues. The CDR3 loop is CASRGGLTLDF. CDR3 sequence (DNA): TGTGCCAGCAGGGGGGGTCTTACGTTGGACTTC.

The CDR3 DNA is TGTGCCAGCAGCCGACTCCTGGGGGGGTCAAACACCATATATTTT. Its translation is CASSRLLGGSNTIYF. The chain employs TRBV9 and TRBJ1-3, with a tentative D call TRBD1 (5 bases). With 4 bases removed from V and 6 bases from J, the gap between germline ends came to 17 bases. Germline V lookup: CDR1 SGDLS, CDR2 YYNGEE. The CDR3 is made up of 15 amino acids.

This clone was seen a few times. The rearrangement links TRBV2 to TRBJ1-2, with D possibly being TRBD1 (5 bases). The CDR3 has 11 amino acids. V gave up 7 bases and J gave up 7 bases, with 10 bases separating them. Looked up from germline, CDR1 is SNHLY and CDR2 is FYNNEI. CDR3 sequence (DNA): TGTGCCAGCAAACAGGTCCTTGGCTACACCTTC. The encoded protein is CASKQVLGYTF.

V and J are TRBV10-3 and TRBJ2-1, with D possibly matching TRBD2 (6 bases). The CDR3 has 14 amino acids. V gave up 4 bases and J gave up 3 bases, with 10 bases separating them. Germline V lookup: CDR1 ENHRY, CDR2 SYGVKD. The CDR3 protein is CAISAGEHYNEQFF. The CDR3 region has the DNA TGTGCCATCAGTGCGGGGGAGCACTACAATGAGCAGTTCTTC.

The CDR3 loop is CAWALAGWGETQYF. For the CDR3, the DNA is TGTGCCTGGGCCCTAGCGGGTTGGGGAGAGACCCAGTACTTC. This rearrangement joins TRBV30 to TRBJ2-5; 8 bases fit TRBD2. Per the germline V gene, CDR1 is GTSNPN and CDR2 is SVGIG (reference sequence). The J segment lost 4 bases and the V segment lost 5 bases, leaving 9 bases of the junction unmatched. This CDR3 spans 14 amino acids.

The genes are TRBV6-5 and TRBJ1-3; D is ambiguous. The CDR3 consists of 13 residues. V was cut by 7 bases and J by 2 bases, with 9 bases left in between. Germline-derived CDR1 and CDR2 are MNHEY and SVGAGI. CDR3 sequence: CASTAAAGNTIYF. The CDR3 coding sequence is TGTGCCAGCACCGCGGCAGCTGGAAACACCATATATTTT.

The chain combines TRBV5-4 with TRBJ1-2; 8 bases align to TRBD1. Trimming took 4 bases from V and 6 from J; bases not matched to a gene: 14. The CDR3 length is 16 residues. CDR1 is SGHNT, CDR2 YYREEE, per germline (reference sequence). This CDR3 is CASSGVDRVLKNGYTF. Here the CDR3 DNA reads TGTGCCAGCAGCGGGGTGGACAGGGTATTAAAAAATGGCTACACCTTC.

The chain links TRBV19 to TRBJ2-3, with D perhaps TRBD2 (6 bases). The V end lost 4 bases, the J end lost 3 bases, and 14 bases lay between the germline ends. This CDR3 comprises 15 residues. Germline V gene sequence: CDR1 LNHDA, CDR2 SQIVND (reference sequence). The CDR3 nucleotides are TGTGCCAGTAGTACGGTGGGACTGACTACAGATACGCAGTATTTT. Translated, it gives CASSTVGLTTDTQYF.

The rearrangement joins TRBV7-9 to TRBJ1-3, with a possible D match to TRBD1 (5 bases). Trimming cost V 6 bases and J 0 bases, with 6 bases left between them. The germline V gene has CDR1 SEHNR and CDR2 FQNEAQ (reference sequence). This CDR3 has 13 residues. CDR3 bases: TGTGCCAGCAGGCAGGGCTCTGGAAACACCATATATTTT. It encodes CASRQGSGNTIYF.